Listed below are T cell receptor beta chains from one sample, sequenced in a study of control samples from healthy donors and cancer patients. The table came from immunoSEQ multiplex PCR; TCRdb's copy has only in-frame clones and leaves some out. The top ten hold over 5.5% of the sample, which has 400,000 to 500,000 clones, about 93% seen once. The sequenced sample was PBMCs. These receptors were taken from a man between 40 and 49 years old with head and neck cancer. The CDR3 runs from the conserved cysteine through the conserved F or W. Each record gives: J gene, V gene, clone size, D gene, CDR3 DNA, CDR3 protein. The D gene is left open where the match is weak. Clone size appears in some rows only: once, few, many, or a class for an expanded clone.

TRBJ1-3,TRBV18,-,-,TGTGCCAGCTCACCACCGGTCTCTGGAAACACCATATATTTT,CASSPPVSGNTIYF
TRBJ2-1,TRBV3-1/TRBV3-2,-,-,TGTGCCAGCAGCCCCGGGGGGCGGGGTGTTAACAATGAGCAGTTCTTC,CASSPGGRGVNNEQFF
TRBJ1-5,TRBV3-1/TRBV3-2,-,-,TGTGCCAGCAGCCAGCCCCAGCATTTT,CASSQPQHF
TRBJ2-5,TRBV5-6,-,-,TGTGCCAGCAGCCCAGGAGGAGGAGTCAGGGAGACCCAGTACTTC,CASSPGGGVRETQYF
TRBJ1-6,TRBV7-3,-,-,TGTGCCAGCAGCTTAAAGCAGTATTCACCCCTCCACTTT,CASSLKQYSPLHF
TRBJ2-5,TRBV3-1/TRBV3-2,-,-,TGTGCCAGCAGCCACAAGACTTGGTACCAAGAGACCCAGTACTTC,CASSHKTWYQETQYF
TRBJ2-4,TRBV2,-,TRBD1,TGTGCCAGCTCCGGGACAGGGGGCGTAGCCAAAAACATTCAGTACTTC,CASSGTGGVAKNIQYF
TRBJ1-3,TRBV5-8,-,-,TGTGCCAGCTGGGGCCCAGGGCCCTCTGGAAACACCATATATTTT,CASWGPGPSGNTIYF
TRBJ1-1,TRBV27,-,-,TGTGCCAGCAGTCCCTTTGGCAGGGCCACTGAAGCTTTCTTT,CASSPFGRATEAFF
TRBJ2-7,TRBV28,few,TRBD2,TGTGCCAGCAGTCCCAGCCCCCTCGGACTAGCGGCTGTCTACGAGCAGTACTTC,CASSPSPLGLAAVYEQYF
TRBJ2-1,TRBV7-9,-,TRBD2,TGTGCCAGCAGCTCCGGACTAGCGGGAGGGCCAGGTGAGCAGTTCTTC,CASSSGLAGGPGEQFF
TRBJ2-7,TRBV2,once,-,TGTGCCAGCAGTGATTCAGGCAGGGAGCGACGGCAGTACTTC,CASSDSGRERRQYF
TRBJ2-2,TRBV27,-,TRBD1,TGTGCCAGCAGTTTGAGGACAGGCAAGGCACCCGGGGAGCTGTTTTTT,CASSLRTGKAPGELFF
TRBJ2-5,TRBV12-5,-,TRBD2,TGTGCTAGTGGTTTGGTACCTAGCGGGGCGGGAATTGAGACCCAGTACTTC,CASGLVPSGAGIETQYF
TRBJ2-7,TRBV24-1,-,-,TGTGCCACCAGTTTGGGGGCCTCCTACGAGCAGTACTTC,CATSLGASYEQYF
TRBJ2-7,TRBV19,-,-,TGTGCCAGTAGTATCCAGCCCTACTCCTACGAGCAGTACTTC,CASSIQPYSYEQYF
TRBJ1-4,TRBV5-1,-,-,TGCGCCAGCAGCCTTGGTGCCCTCCAGGGGCGTTTTGTAAAACTGTTTTTT,CASSLGALQGRFVKLFF
TRBJ1-1,TRBV3-1/TRBV3-2,-,-,TGTGCCAGCAGCCAAGAAATTTTACGAGGGGGTGTGGGGTGTTTGAACACTGAAGCTTTCTTT,CASSQEILRGGVGCLNTEAFF
TRBJ1-5,TRBV30,-,-,TGTGCCTGGAGTGTACGTCCTTCAGGCCTCCTTAATCAGCCCCAGCATTTT,CAWSVRPSGLLNQPQHF
TRBJ2-7,TRBV18,-,-,TGTGCCAGCTCGATAACAAGGGGAAGCTCCTACGAGCAGTACTTC,CASSITRGSSYEQYF
TRBJ2-7,TRBV7-9,-,-,TGTGCCAGCAGCTTAGCACAGCCCTACGAGCAGTACTTC,CASSLAQPYEQYF
TRBJ2-3,TRBV7-9,-,TRBD1,TGTGCCAGCAGAGCCCCCGTGGACAGGTTCACAGATACGCAGTATTTT,CASRAPVDRFTDTQYF